The source of this T cell receptor (beta chain) is a study of blood T cell repertoires in COVID-19 (TCRdb year 2020). As for the study more broadly: Samples from collaborators originated in the United States, Italy and Spain and spanned both the acute and convalescent phases of COVID-19. Subjects who had been exposed to COVID-19, were actively infected with it, or had recovered from it provided the deeply sampled blood TCRbeta repertoires that made up the dataset. Sample metadata almost always included a de-identified subject ID, COVID-19 status, age in years and sex. The samples were drawn from the first 160 participants of the ongoing ImmuneRACE study and from some 1,300 subjects provided by 6 global collaborators. The repertoires were released in a freely available public database meant as a resource for research on the immune response to SARS-CoV-2. The material from the prospective study consisted of cDNA or gDNA derived from T cells, B-cell-depleted T cells, or PBMCs. Where HLA class I and class II types were available, the types were taken from metadata supplied by the sample provider, not from assay-based typing. Overall study results and their limits: Clinical and demographic metadata were provided uncurated, with the amount varying by source and participant.

The germline V and J ends show losses of 6 bases and 4 bases respectively, and no gene match explains 8 bases of the junction. According to the germline V gene (reference sequence), CDR1 reads SEHNR and CDR2 reads FQNEAQ. The CDR3 sequence holds 16 residues, the cysteine and phenylalanine included. The CDR3 DNA has 48 bases and is translated from base 1. TCRbeta CDR3 regions were amplified from genomic DNA using the immunoSEQ Assay, a bias-controlled multiplex PCR. For the original study's pipeline: Nucleated cell counts per sample were estimated from amplification of reference gene primers within the assay. To quantify the absolute abundance of each unique TCRbeta CDR3 rearrangement, sequence reads were collapsed and filtered. Productive Simpson clonality was computed per sample as the square root of Simpson's diversity index over productive rearrangements. Entries here come from immuneACCESS through TCRdb and include only in-frame sequences with V and J called. Some clones fail to appear in such tables; in the studies checked, an unresolved V gene covers under half of the shortfall, and the cause of the remainder is unknown. The V and J calls and clone size come from that table; D and trimming were worked out from the DNA. The sample includes about 190,000 clones, with 86% observed a single time. In total, the top ten clones hold about 6% of the sample.

A word on this clone: The antigen this receptor binds is unknown. Per-nucleotide qualities are absent, and no much larger clonotype sits a single base away.

Participants in the prospective study were enrolled through a virtual design, were aged about 18 to 100 years, and lived in approximately 24 United States geographic areas. In the prospective study, participants were assigned to cohorts based on the clinical history participants reported in a screening survey and a study questionnaire. Mobile phlebotomists in the prospective study collected whole blood, serum and a nasopharyngeal or oropharyngeal swab from every participant. Participants in the prospective study had the option to provide additional blood draws and questionnaires over a roughly 2-month period. Prospective study blood samples were shipped either frozen or at room temperature before DNA extraction.

Here the chain combines TRBV7-9 and TRBJ2-3; TRBD2 lines up with 12 middle nucleotides. Sample: PBMCs or T cells enriched from blood (not recorded which). The clonotype was recovered from a middle-aged man with acute COVID-19. CDR3 region: CASRLTSGSGADTQYF. The DNA reads TGTGCCAGCAGACTGACTAGCGGGAGTGGGGCAGATACGCAGTATTTT.